This T cell receptor beta chain was recovered during a study of T cell changes during pregnancy in multiple sclerosis. Libraries were prepared by immunoSEQ multiplex PCR; TCRdb keeps only in-frame clonotypes and omits some of them. Here the sample spans roughly 70,000 clones, approximately 92% being singletons. Between the trimmed V and J ends, which lost 3 bases and 5 bases, there was a span of 17 bases. Germline V gene lookup returns CDR1 KGHSH and CDR2 LQKENI. The CDR3 totals 15 residues. The sequencing here drew on peripheral blood, taken before pregnancy. This sequence joins TRBV18 and TRBJ2-7; TRBD1 is a possible D gene (5 bases). The clonotype was recovered from a female donor with multiple sclerosis, enrolled in a pregnancy study. CDR3 loop: CASSPSEGVRNEQYF. The DNA for the CDR3 is TGTGCCAGCTCACCGTCGGAAGGGGTAAGAAACGAGCAGTACTTC. Looking up the rest from reference TRBV18 and TRBJ2-7 gives the full variable domain: NAGVMQNPRHLVRRRGQEARLRCSPMKGHSHVYWYRQLPEEGLKFMVYLQKENIIDESGMPKERFSAEFPKEGPSILRIQQVVRGDSAAYFCASSPSEGVRNEQYFGPGTRLTVT.